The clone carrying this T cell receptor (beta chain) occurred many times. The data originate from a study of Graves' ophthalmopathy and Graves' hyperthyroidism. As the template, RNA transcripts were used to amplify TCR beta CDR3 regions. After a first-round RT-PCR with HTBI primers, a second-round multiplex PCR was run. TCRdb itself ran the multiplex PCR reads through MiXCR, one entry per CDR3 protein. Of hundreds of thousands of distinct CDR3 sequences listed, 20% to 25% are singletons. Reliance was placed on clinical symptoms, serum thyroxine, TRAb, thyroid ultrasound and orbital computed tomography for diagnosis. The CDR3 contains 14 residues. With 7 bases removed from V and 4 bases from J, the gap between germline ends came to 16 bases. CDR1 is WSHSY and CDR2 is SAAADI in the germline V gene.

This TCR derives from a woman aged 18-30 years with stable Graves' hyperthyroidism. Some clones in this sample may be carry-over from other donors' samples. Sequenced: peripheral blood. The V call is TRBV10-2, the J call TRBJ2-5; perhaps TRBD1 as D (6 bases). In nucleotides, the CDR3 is TGCGCCAGCAATGGGGGCGAAAGGGCAGAGACCCAGTACTTC. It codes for CASNGGERAETQYF.